Sequencing of this T cell receptor (beta chain) was carried out in a study of T cell responses to AZD1222 COVID-19 vaccine. Findings and caveats of the study: The study reported that nearly half of spike-specific TCRs target unmutated variant regions.

The table came from immunoSEQ multiplex PCR; TCRdb's copy has only in-frame clones and leaves some out. There are 150,000 to 250,000 clones in the sample; 93% occur only once, and over 0.95% lies in the top ten. The CDR3 runs 14 residues. V was cut by 1 base and J by 8 bases, with 14 bases left in between. CDR1 is SGHVS and CDR2 is FQNEAQ in the germline V gene. Regarding this clone: Its antigen is not identified.

The rearrangement joins TRBV7-8 to TRBJ1-1; the D gene is possibly TRBD1 (6 bases). The clonotype was recovered from an adult who received the AZD1222 COVID-19 vaccine. Sequences were derived from peripheral blood, sampled 28 days after the second AZD1222 dose. The DNA of the CDR3 is TGTGCCAGCAGCTTAGGGGCAACGGGGGGCGAAGCTTTCTTT. It yields the protein CASSLGATGGEAFF.